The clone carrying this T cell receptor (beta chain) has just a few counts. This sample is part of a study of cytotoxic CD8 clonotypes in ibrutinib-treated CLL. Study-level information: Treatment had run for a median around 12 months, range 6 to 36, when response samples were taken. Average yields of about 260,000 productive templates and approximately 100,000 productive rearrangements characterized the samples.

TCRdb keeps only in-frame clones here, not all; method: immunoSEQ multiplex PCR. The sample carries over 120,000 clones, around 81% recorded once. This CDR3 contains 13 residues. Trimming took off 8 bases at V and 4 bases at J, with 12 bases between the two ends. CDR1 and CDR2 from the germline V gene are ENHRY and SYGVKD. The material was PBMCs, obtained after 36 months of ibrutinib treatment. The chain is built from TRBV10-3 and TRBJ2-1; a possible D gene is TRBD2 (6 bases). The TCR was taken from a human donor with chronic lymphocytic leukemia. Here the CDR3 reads CAIGVAVYNEQFF. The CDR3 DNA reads TGTGCCATCGGGGTAGCGGTATACAATGAGCAGTTCTTC.